This is a list of T cell receptor beta chains from one sample in a study of T cells in Graves' hyperthyroidism and ophthalmopathy. TCRdb itself ran the multiplex PCR reads through MiXCR, one entry per CDR3 protein. The table has hundreds of thousands of distinct CDR3 sequences, roughly 15% seen once. Sequencing was carried out using blood. These receptors all come from a woman between 18 and 29 years old with Graves' ophthalmopathy. Each CDR3 is given with its conserved first and last residue. A D gene is named only where the DNA matches it firmly. Clone size is stated in some rows and not others, as once, few, many or a class when expanded.

v_gene: TRBV12-3/TRBV12-4
abundance: few
j_gene: TRBJ1-1
d_gene: -
CDR3aa: CASSPSNKNTEAFF
CDR3nt: TGTGCCAGCAGTCCGAGTAACAAGAACACTGAAGCTTTCTTT

v_gene: TRBV18
abundance: -
j_gene: TRBJ2-1
d_gene: -
CDR3aa: CASSRFGTKMVNEQFF
CDR3nt: TGTGCCAGCTCGCGCTTCGGGACCAAGATGGTAAATGAGCAGTTCTTC

v_gene: TRBV6-1
abundance: many
j_gene: TRBJ2-7
d_gene: -
CDR3aa: CASSGTPGYYEQYF
CDR3nt: TGTGCCAGCAGTGGGACTCCCGGATACTACGAGCAGTACTTC

v_gene: TRBV20-1
abundance: many
j_gene: TRBJ2-7
d_gene: -
CDR3aa: CSVPPPSGYSYEQYF
CDR3nt: TGCAGTGTCCCGCCCCCGAGCGGATACTCCTACGAGCAGTACTTC

v_gene: TRBV20-1
abundance: few
j_gene: TRBJ2-1
d_gene: -
CDR3aa: CSVEATYNEQFF
CDR3nt: TGCAGTGTGGAGGCTACATACAATGAGCAGTTCTTC

v_gene: TRBV2
abundance: many
j_gene: TRBJ1-5
d_gene: -
CDR3aa: CASSERSPSNQPQHF
CDR3nt: TGTGCCAGCAGTGAAAGGTCTCCTAGCAATCAGCCCCAGCATTTT

v_gene: TRBV11-2
abundance: few
j_gene: TRBJ1-3
d_gene: TRBD1
CDR3aa: CASSLWGQGSTAAGNTIYF
CDR3nt: TGTGCCAGCAGCTTATGGGGACAGGGAAGTACTGCGGCTGGAAACACCATATATTTT

v_gene: TRBV18
abundance: many
j_gene: TRBJ1-1
d_gene: TRBD1
CDR3aa: CASSSTGGNTEAFF
CDR3nt: TGTGCCAGCTCAAGCACAGGGGGGAACACTGAAGCTTTCTTT

v_gene: TRBV5-1
abundance: few
j_gene: TRBJ2-7
d_gene: TRBD2
CDR3aa: CASSLEGGVVYEQYF
CDR3nt: TGCGCCAGCAGCTTGGAGGGAGGGGTGGTCTACGAGCAGTACTTC

v_gene: TRBV13
abundance: -
j_gene: TRBJ1-2
d_gene: -
CDR3aa: CASSLDPGFSDGYTF
CDR3nt: TGTGCCAGCAGCTTGGATCCCGGGTTCTCGGATGGCTACACCTTC

v_gene: TRBV4-3
abundance: -
j_gene: TRBJ2-7
d_gene: -
CDR3aa: CASSQDGARYNEQYF
CDR3nt: TGCGCCAGCAGCCAAGATGGTGCACGGTACAATGAGCAGTACTTC

v_gene: TRBV5-5
abundance: many
j_gene: TRBJ1-1
d_gene: TRBD1
CDR3aa: CASSLDRARTMNTEAFF
CDR3nt: TGTGCCAGCAGCCTCGACAGGGCCCGGACTATGAACACTGAAGCTTTCTTT

v_gene: TRBV20-1
abundance: many
j_gene: TRBJ2-7
d_gene: TRBD1
CDR3aa: CSARAQGFDEQYF
CDR3nt: TGCAGTGCTAGAGCACAGGGGTTCGACGAGCAGTACTTC

v_gene: TRBV5-6
abundance: -
j_gene: TRBJ2-3
d_gene: TRBD2
CDR3aa: CASIRAGEEDTQYF
CDR3nt: TGTGCCAGCATTAGGGCGGGGGAGGAAGATACGCAGTATTTT

v_gene: TRBV7-8
abundance: many
j_gene: TRBJ1-1
d_gene: -
CDR3aa: CASSSRADRRMNEAFF
CDR3nt: TGTGCCAGCAGCTCTAGGGCGGACAGAAGGATGAATGAAGCTTTCTTT

v_gene: TRBV20-1
abundance: many
j_gene: TRBJ2-1
d_gene: TRBD2
CDR3aa: CSARDILGLADNEQFF
CDR3nt: TGCAGTGCTAGAGATATCTTGGGACTAGCGGACAATGAGCAGTTCTTC

v_gene: TRBV30
abundance: many
j_gene: TRBJ2-7
d_gene: -
CDR3aa: CAWGGSETGYSYEQYF
CDR3nt: TGTGCCTGGGGTGGATCCGAAACAGGGTACTCCTACGAGCAGTACTTC

v_gene: TRBV18
abundance: many
j_gene: TRBJ1-3
d_gene: -
CDR3aa: CASSPGQMGSGNTIYF
CDR3nt: TGTGCCAGCTCACCAGGCCAAATGGGCTCTGGAAACACCATATATTTT

v_gene: TRBV5-1
abundance: many
j_gene: TRBJ1-4
d_gene: TRBD1
CDR3aa: CASSPAGQGAFTNEKLFF
CDR3nt: TGCGCCAGCAGCCCAGCCGGACAGGGGGCTTTTACTAATGAAAAACTGTTTTTT

v_gene: TRBV2
abundance: many
j_gene: TRBJ1-5
d_gene: -
CDR3aa: CASTAGQAMNQPQHF
CDR3nt: TGTGCCAGCACTGCGGGCCAGGCTATGAATCAGCCCCAGCATTTT

v_gene: TRBV5-8
abundance: many
j_gene: TRBJ2-2
d_gene: -
CDR3aa: CASSLYRHANTGELFF
CDR3nt: TGTGCCAGCAGCTTGTACAGGCACGCGAACACCGGGGAGCTGTTTTTT

v_gene: TRBV3-1
abundance: -
j_gene: TRBJ2-4
d_gene: TRBD2
CDR3aa: CASSSSTGGGRGIQYF
CDR3nt: TGTGCCAGCAGCTCAAGTACCGGCGGGGGGCGGGGCATTCAGTACTTC

v_gene: TRBV28
abundance: few
j_gene: TRBJ2-2
d_gene: -
CDR3aa: CASSSLSWGATGELFF
CDR3nt: TGTGCCAGCAGTTCCCTTTCCTGGGGGGCCACCGGGGAGCTGTTTTTT

v_gene: TRBV11-3
abundance: many
j_gene: TRBJ2-2
d_gene: -
CDR3aa: CASSPRRDTGELFF
CDR3nt: TGTGCCAGCAGCCCCCGACGGGACACCGGGGAGCTGTTTTTT

v_gene: TRBV20-1
abundance: -
j_gene: TRBJ2-5
d_gene: -
CDR3aa: CSAPRSQETQYF
CDR3nt: TGCAGTGCCCCGAGGAGCCAAGAGACCCAGTACTTC

v_gene: TRBV14
abundance: -
j_gene: TRBJ2-7
d_gene: -
CDR3aa: CASSQEGDGYEQYF
CDR3nt: TGTGCCAGCAGCCAAGAGGGGGACGGTTACGAGCAGTACTTC

v_gene: TRBV4-1
abundance: -
j_gene: TRBJ1-4
d_gene: -
CDR3aa: CASSGLTTNEKLFF
CDR3nt: TGCGCCAGCAGCGGGCTGACAACTAATGAAAAACTGTTTTTT

v_gene: TRBV3-1
abundance: many
j_gene: TRBJ2-7
d_gene: -
CDR3aa: CASSQDYGVGGYEQYF
CDR3nt: TGTGCCAGCAGCCAAGATTACGGAGTTGGTGGGTACGAGCAGTACTTC

v_gene: TRBV28
abundance: -
j_gene: TRBJ2-3
d_gene: -
CDR3aa: CASSKPGPDTQYF
CDR3nt: TGTGCCAGCAGTAAACCAGGGCCAGATACGCAGTATTTT

v_gene: TRBV5-1
abundance: many
j_gene: TRBJ2-7
d_gene: TRBD2
CDR3aa: CASSLELAGYEQYF
CDR3nt: TGCGCCAGCAGCTTGGAACTAGCGGGATACGAGCAGTACTTC

v_gene: TRBV2
abundance: few
j_gene: TRBJ1-1
d_gene: TRBD1
CDR3aa: CASRGHRDRGQGRAFF
CDR3nt: TGTGCCAGCAGAGGCCACCGGGACAGGGGGCAAGGGAGAGCTTTCTTT

v_gene: TRBV4-1
abundance: few
j_gene: TRBJ2-7
d_gene: -
CDR3aa: CASSQWVAESYEQYF
CDR3nt: TGCGCCAGCAGCCAATGGGTAGCGGAGTCCTACGAGCAGTACTTC

v_gene: TRBV12-3/TRBV12-4
abundance: many
j_gene: TRBJ1-1
d_gene: TRBD1
CDR3aa: CASSLGTGSMNTEAFF
CDR3nt: TGTGCCAGCAGCCTTGGGACAGGATCCATGAACACTGAAGCTTTCTTT

v_gene: TRBV5-5
abundance: once
j_gene: TRBJ1-1
d_gene: -
CDR3aa: CASSQWGDEAFF
CDR3nt: TGCGCCAGCAGCCAGTGGGGCGACGAAGCTTTCTTT

v_gene: TRBV6-1
abundance: -
j_gene: TRBJ2-2
d_gene: -
CDR3aa: CASKLQAGELFF
CDR3nt: TGTGCCAGCAAACTTCAAGCCGGGGAGCTGTTTTTT

v_gene: TRBV10-3
abundance: -
j_gene: TRBJ1-5
d_gene: -
CDR3aa: CAISRDFSNQPQHF
CDR3nt: TGTGCCATCAGTCGGGACTTTAGCAATCAGCCCCAGCATTTT

v_gene: TRBV7-3
abundance: -
j_gene: TRBJ2-3
d_gene: -
CDR3aa: CASSLWGVGTDTRYF
CDR3nt: -

v_gene: TRBV7-9
abundance: many
j_gene: TRBJ1-2
d_gene: TRBD1
CDR3aa: CASSLGAGGLYGYTF
CDR3nt: TGTGCCAGCAGCTTGGGGGCAGGGGGATTATATGGCTACACCTTC

v_gene: TRBV6-1
abundance: few
j_gene: TRBJ2-2
d_gene: -
CDR3aa: CASSQSGYANTGELFF
CDR3nt: TGTGCCAGCAGTCAGTCGGGGTACGCGAACACCGGGGAGCTGTTTTTT

v_gene: TRBV4-1
abundance: few
j_gene: TRBJ2-5
d_gene: TRBD2
CDR3aa: CASSQVRGVMGETQYF
CDR3nt: TGCGCCAGCAGCCAAGTCCGGGGGGTTATGGGAGAGACCCAGTACTTC

v_gene: TRBV11-2
abundance: -
j_gene: TRBJ1-1
d_gene: -
CDR3aa: CASRVGARTEAFF
CDR3nt: TGTGCCAGCAGGGTGGGGGCGCGGACTGAAGCTTTCTTT

v_gene: TRBV7-2
abundance: many
j_gene: TRBJ1-3
d_gene: -
CDR3aa: CASSRTGTGNTIYF
CDR3nt: TGTGCCAGCAGCCGTACAGGGACCGGAAACACCATATATTTT

v_gene: TRBV7-3
abundance: many
j_gene: TRBJ2-1
d_gene: -
CDR3aa: CASSLVDAREQFF
CDR3nt: TGTGCCAGCAGCTTAGTGGATGCTCGTGAGCAGTTCTTC

v_gene: TRBV2
abundance: many
j_gene: TRBJ2-1
d_gene: TRBD2
CDR3aa: CASSVSGGRYNEQFF
CDR3nt: TGTGCCAGCAGTGTTAGCGGGGGCCGCTACAATGAGCAGTTCTTC

v_gene: TRBV5-4
abundance: -
j_gene: TRBJ1-6
d_gene: -
CDR3aa: CASSGDGSPLHF
CDR3nt: TGTGCCAGCAGCGGTGACGGGTCACCCCTCCACTTT

v_gene: TRBV20-1
abundance: many
j_gene: TRBJ2-1
d_gene: TRBD2
CDR3aa: CSASDIAGVGYNEQFF
CDR3nt: TGCAGTGCTAGCGACATAGCGGGAGTGGGTTACAATGAGCAGTTCTTC

v_gene: TRBV19
abundance: -
j_gene: TRBJ1-5
d_gene: -
CDR3aa: CASSSNRYTGNQPQHF
CDR3nt: TGTGCCAGTAGTTCCAATCGTTACACGGGGAATCAGCCCCAGCATTTT

v_gene: TRBV19
abundance: few
j_gene: TRBJ2-1
d_gene: TRBD2
CDR3aa: CASSTPRLAGVDEQFF
CDR3nt: TGTGCCAGTAGTACCCCTCGACTAGCGGGAGTTGATGAGCAGTTCTTC

v_gene: TRBV28
abundance: many
j_gene: TRBJ2-5
d_gene: -
CDR3aa: CASSLGQGLETQYF
CDR3nt: TGTGCCAGCAGTTTGGGGCAGGGGTTAGAGACCCAGTACTTC

v_gene: TRBV6-1
abundance: few
j_gene: TRBJ2-7
d_gene: -
CDR3aa: CATSHHEQYF
CDR3nt: TGTGCCACCTCACACCACGAGCAGTACTTC

v_gene: TRBV30
abundance: -
j_gene: TRBJ1-3
d_gene: -
CDR3aa: CAWRDPRGSIGNTIYF
CDR3nt: TGTGCCTGGAGAGATCCGCGGGGCTCGATAGGAAACACCATATATTTT

v_gene: TRBV5-6
abundance: -
j_gene: TRBJ2-3
d_gene: TRBD2
CDR3aa: CASSLARGLPDTQYF
CDR3nt: TGTGCCAGCAGCTTGGCTAGGGGACTACCAGATACGCAGTATTTT

v_gene: TRBV7-9
abundance: many
j_gene: TRBJ1-1
d_gene: -
CDR3aa: CASSPAGSTEAFF
CDR3nt: TGTGCCAGCAGCCCGGCCGGAAGCACTGAAGCTTTCTTT

v_gene: TRBV20-1
abundance: few
j_gene: TRBJ1-2
d_gene: -
CDR3aa: CSVVRSEELNYGYTF
CDR3nt: TGCAGCGTTGTCCGCAGTGAAGAACTCAACTATGGCTACACCTTC